This T cell receptor beta chain was recorded in a study of identical twins. The V and J ends lost 4 bases and 6 bases, in that order; junction bases with no gene match: 3. This CDR3 comprises 14 residues. Germline V gene data show CDR1 as LGHDT and CDR2 as YNNKEL (reference sequence). Points from the study as a whole: The authors drew conclusions from cross-sectional statistical analysis rather than following the same donors.

The sample holds a few counts of this clonotype. Its antigen is unknown. TCRdb re-derived calls from the 5' RACE reads in MiXCR, one entry per CDR3 protein. This table holds a few hundred thousand distinct CDR3 sequences, 7.5% to 10% found once. The sample also formed part of further work on yellow fever vaccine responses in identical twins.

The V and J genes are TRBV3-1 and TRBJ1-6; 7 bases align to TRBD1. The clonotype originates from a woman between 18 and 30 years old in good health. The sequenced sample consisted of PBMCs. The CDR3 DNA is TGTGCCAGCAGCCGGGCAGGGGGTAATTCACCCCTCCACTTT. Residues: CASSRAGGNSPLHF.